This T cell receptor beta chain was identified during a study of OX40 agonist ivuxolimab in advanced cancers. Study background: Treatment received earlier with anti-PD-1, anti-PD-L1 or anti-CTLA-4 agents was allowed, and 40% had some. Partial responses, seen in three patients, involved one hepatocellular carcinoma and two cutaneous melanomas. Study results and caveats: Low normalized T-cell clonal expansion was additionally recorded for some nonresponders.

A word on this clone: Its target is not known.

Assay used: immunoSEQ multiplex PCR; TCRdb lists only in-frame clones, some missing. In the table there are 40,000 to 55,000 clones, under 90% of which are singletons. This CDR3 comprises 12 residues. Per germline, CDR1 GTSNPN and CDR2 SVGIG (reference sequence). V was cut by 3 bases and J by 5 bases, with 11 bases left in between. The genes are TRBV30 and TRBJ2-7, with D possibly called TRBD1 or TRBD2 (6 bases each). The TCR comes from an adult with an advanced solid tumor such as melanoma, head and neck, liver or kidney cancer. Sequenced here: CD4+ or CD8+ T cells sorted from blood, sampled in a trial of the OX40 agonist ivuxolimab. As DNA, the CDR3 is TGTGCCTGGAGGGAGGGGGGAAACGAGCAGTACTTC. Encoded protein: CAWREGGNEQYF.